This T cell receptor beta chain was observed in a study of spatial heterogeneity in lung cancer (dated by TCRdb to between 2018 and 2021). With respect to the entire study: More beta-chain than alpha-chain transcripts were consistently detected, likely reflecting higher beta-chain transcript abundance. In the raw uncorrected reads, each unique combination of TCR and UMI appeared more than ten times on average. The study quantitatively compared TCR alpha and beta repertoires across multiple tumor regions, matched nontumor lung and blood in non-small cell lung cancer. TCR repertoire features were related to nonsynonymous mutation counts determined by whole-exome sequencing of tumor tissue. At surgery, over 200 tumor regions, some 61 matched nontumor lung samples and 56 PBMC samples were TCR-sequenced for both alpha and beta chains. The research as a whole found: Ubiquitous expanded tumor TCRs showed up in blood more often at tumor resection than at routine follow-up. Additional single-cell paired TCR alpha and beta sequencing was considered necessary to confirm, at a functional level, the hypothesis that regional TCRs recognize regional mutations.

The germline V gene (reference sequence) provides CDR1 SGHNT and CDR2 YYREEE. From the cysteine through the phenylalanine, the CDR3 covers 13 amino acids. Only CDR3 DNA is held: 39 bases, read in frame from base 1. Trimming at the junction amounts to 0 bases on V and 5 bases on J, and the germline ends lie 8 bases apart. Library preparation employed 5' RACE. Instrument used: NextSeq 500. To allow correction of PCR and sequencing errors, the TCR library protocol tagged every TCR cDNA molecule with a unique molecular identifier. The paper's processing steps were these. Decombinator tools were used for TCR identification, UMI-based error correction and CDR3 extraction. TCRs above a frequency of 2 per 1,000, corresponding to the top 1% of the tumor frequency distribution, were defined as expanded. Renyi diversity was computed with the R vegan package after each repertoire had been subsampled 100 times to 5,000 TCRs. CDR3 similarity networks were built from amino acid triplet string-kernel similarity, with CDR3s being connected when pairwise similarity was above 0.82. TCRdb trimmed public reads at Q25 via fastp, called clones via MiXCR and kept in-frame beta chains. Each entry merges the rows of one CDR3 protein and shows their most common DNA and genes. The V and J calls come from TCRdb's annotation, not from the publication. The sample has approximately 90,000 distinct CDR3 sequences on record, around 8.6% of them singletons. The top ten clones comprise 6.9% of the sample.

A remark on this clonotype: The antigen it binds to is not known. No clone much larger than this one lies a single base away; base qualities are absent.

What this sample's time point label stands for: sample taken at primary tumor resection. For TCR sequencing, whole RNA was extracted from tumor and nontumor lung tissue, or from cryopreserved PBMC samples, and no cell sorting was done. The donors were 70 or so patients from the lung TRACERx cohort who had early-stage, untreated non-small cell lung cancer. Only patients with enough RNA available from two or more tumor regions were chosen for TCR sequencing. The chain links TRBV5-4 with TRBJ1-2; TRBD1 could be the D gene, as 5 bases match. The sample here was PBMCs, taken at surgery. This receptor was obtained from a male donor with early-stage non-small cell lung cancer. The CDR3 is CASSLGQTYGYTF. The sequenced DNA is TGTGCCAGCAGCTTGGGACAGACATATGGCTACACCTTC.